What follows describes a single TCR beta chain. This clonotype was seen many times. This receptor's antigen is unknown. No base qualities exist here, and no much larger clone lies one base off it. This entry is derived from a study of CD8 T cells in ankylosing spondylitis (dated by TCRdb to 2016 to 2017). In terms of the full investigation: The study profiled T cell receptor beta repertoires in healthy donors and ankylosing spondylitis patients to find disease-linked TCR variants. Peripheral blood samples were taken, and synovial fluid was additionally collected from ankylosing spondylitis patients. In total, the full study cohort was made up of 110 or so healthy donors and 25 or so ankylosing spondylitis patients. Paper-wide results and their limitations: A TCR beta motif of 7 or 8 highly homologous amino acid variants appeared characteristic of blood from ankylosing spondylitis patients. A CD8+ phenotype was shown by the disease-linked clones, which were found at relatively low frequencies in peripheral blood. Some motif variants had previously been reported in the synovial fluid and blood of reactive arthritis patients, which suggests shared mechanisms of disease initiation. According to the report, matched synovial fluid samples from ankylosing spondylitis patients were significantly enriched for the disease-linked clones.

V loses 5 bases of germline sequence and J loses 0 bases, and the interval between the two ends is 14 bases. From cysteine to phenylalanine, the CDR3 is 16 amino acids long. Only the CDR3 DNA stays, 48 bases, in frame from base 1. CDR1 and CDR2, per the germline V gene, are SGDLS and YYNGEE. Sequencing used an Illumina HiSeq 2500. Quantitative 5'-RACE with molecular barcodes was used to prepare TCR beta libraries. In the original analysis: To identify disease-linked TCR variants, a new computational method was used, one built on a probabilistic model of VDJ rearrangement. Through fastp at Q25 and MiXCR, TCRdb rebuilt clones from the public reads, retaining in-frame beta chains. Merged by CDR3 protein, the rows form single entries marked with the most common genes and DNA. None of the V and J calls come from the authors' own analysis; TCRdb made them. The sample records roughly 42,000 distinct CDR3 sequences, about 2.5% of which are singletons. Together, the top ten hold 4% to 5.5% of the sample.

The material sequenced was blood, either unsorted or a sorted T cell fraction (not recorded which). The rearrangement combines TRBV9 with TRBJ2-2; 5 matching bases give a weak D call of TRBD2. The TCR was taken from a male donor with ankylosing spondylitis or in good health (not recorded which). CDR3 reads: CASSMNSGANTGELFF. The nucleotides read TGTGCCAGCAGTATGAACAGCGGAGCGAACACCGGGGAGCTGTTTTTT.